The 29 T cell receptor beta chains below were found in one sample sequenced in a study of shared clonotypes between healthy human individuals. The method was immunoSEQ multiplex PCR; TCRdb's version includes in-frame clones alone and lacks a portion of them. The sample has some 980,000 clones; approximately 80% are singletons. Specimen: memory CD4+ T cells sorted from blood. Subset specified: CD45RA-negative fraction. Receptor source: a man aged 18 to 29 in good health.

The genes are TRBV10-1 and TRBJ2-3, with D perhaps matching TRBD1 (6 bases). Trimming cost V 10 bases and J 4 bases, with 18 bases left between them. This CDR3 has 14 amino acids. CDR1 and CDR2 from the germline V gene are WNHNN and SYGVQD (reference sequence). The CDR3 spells CATAFRQVSDTQYF. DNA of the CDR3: TGCGCCACAGCATTCCGACAGGTCTCAGATACGCAGTATTTT.

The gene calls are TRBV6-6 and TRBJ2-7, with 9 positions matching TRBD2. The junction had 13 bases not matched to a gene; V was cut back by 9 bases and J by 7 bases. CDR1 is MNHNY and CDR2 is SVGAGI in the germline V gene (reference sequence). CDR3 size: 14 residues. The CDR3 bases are TGTGCCAGTTCCGCCGGTAGCGGGAGTAGGGAGCAGTACTTC. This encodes CASSAGSGSREQYF.

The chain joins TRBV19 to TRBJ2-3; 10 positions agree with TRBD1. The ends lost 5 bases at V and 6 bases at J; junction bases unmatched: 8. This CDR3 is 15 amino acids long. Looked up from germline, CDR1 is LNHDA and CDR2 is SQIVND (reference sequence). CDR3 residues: CASSPGTGAWDTQYF. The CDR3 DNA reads TGTGCCAGTAGTCCGGGGACAGGGGCATGGGATACGCAGTATTTT.

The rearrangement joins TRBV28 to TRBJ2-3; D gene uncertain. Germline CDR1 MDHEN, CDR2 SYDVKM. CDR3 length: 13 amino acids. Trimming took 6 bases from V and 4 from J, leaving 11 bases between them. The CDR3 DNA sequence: TGTGCCAGCAGCCTGCTAGAGGCAGATACGCAGTATTTT. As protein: CASSLLEADTQYF.

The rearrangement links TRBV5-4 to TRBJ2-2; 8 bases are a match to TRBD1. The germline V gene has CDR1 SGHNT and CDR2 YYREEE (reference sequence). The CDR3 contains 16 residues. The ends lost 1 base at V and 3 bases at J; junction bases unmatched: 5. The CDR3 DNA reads TGTGCCAGCAGCTTGAGGGGACAGGTGCACACCGGGGAGCTGTTTTTT. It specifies CASSLRGQVHTGELFF. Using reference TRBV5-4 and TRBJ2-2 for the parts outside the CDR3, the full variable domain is ETGVTQSPTHLIKTRGQQVTLRCSSQSGHNTVSWYQQALGQGPQFIFQYYREEENGRGNFPPRFSGLQFPNYSSELNVNALELDDSALYLCASSLRGQVHTGELFFGEGSRLTVL.

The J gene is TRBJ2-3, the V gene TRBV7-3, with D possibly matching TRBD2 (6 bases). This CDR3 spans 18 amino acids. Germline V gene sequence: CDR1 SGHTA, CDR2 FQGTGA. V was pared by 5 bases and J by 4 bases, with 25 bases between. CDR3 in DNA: TGTGCCAGCAGCCCCCACCTCGAGGTTGCGGGGAGCCCAGATACGCAGTATTTT. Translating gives CASSPHLEVAGSPDTQYF.

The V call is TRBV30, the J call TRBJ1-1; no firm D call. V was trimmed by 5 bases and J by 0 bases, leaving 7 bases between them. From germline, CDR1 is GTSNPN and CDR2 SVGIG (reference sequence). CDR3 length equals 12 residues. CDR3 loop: CAWGLLNTEAFF. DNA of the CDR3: TGTGCCTGGGGGCTATTGAACACTGAAGCTTTCTTT.

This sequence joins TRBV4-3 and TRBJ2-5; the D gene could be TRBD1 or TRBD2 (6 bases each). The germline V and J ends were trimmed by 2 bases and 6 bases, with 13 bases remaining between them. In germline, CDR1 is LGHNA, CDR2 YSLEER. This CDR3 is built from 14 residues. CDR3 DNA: TGCGCCAGCAGCCAAATTTGGGGGGCCAAGACCCAGTACTTC. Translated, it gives CASSQIWGAKTQYF.

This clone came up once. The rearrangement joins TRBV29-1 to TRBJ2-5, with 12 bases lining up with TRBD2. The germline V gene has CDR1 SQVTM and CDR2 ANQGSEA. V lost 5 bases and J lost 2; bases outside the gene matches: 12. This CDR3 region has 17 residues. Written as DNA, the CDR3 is TGCAGCGTTCTATCGGCTAGCGGGGGGGATCGGCAAGAGACCCAGTACTTC. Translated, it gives CSVLSASGGDRQETQYF.

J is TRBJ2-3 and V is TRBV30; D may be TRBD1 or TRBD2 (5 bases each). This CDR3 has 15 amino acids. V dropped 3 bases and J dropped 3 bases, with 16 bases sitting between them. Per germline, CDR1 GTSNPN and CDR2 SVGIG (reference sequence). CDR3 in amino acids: CAWSPQGGLTDTQYF. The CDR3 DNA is TGTGCCTGGAGCCCCCAGGGCGGGTTGACAGATACGCAGTATTTT.

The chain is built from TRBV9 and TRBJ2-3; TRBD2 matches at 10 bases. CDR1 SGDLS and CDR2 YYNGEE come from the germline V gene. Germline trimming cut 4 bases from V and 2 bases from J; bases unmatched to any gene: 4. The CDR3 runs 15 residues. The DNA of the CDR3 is TGTGCCAGCAGCAGACTAGCGGGCATCACAGATACGCAGTATTTT. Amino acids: CASSRLAGITDTQYF.

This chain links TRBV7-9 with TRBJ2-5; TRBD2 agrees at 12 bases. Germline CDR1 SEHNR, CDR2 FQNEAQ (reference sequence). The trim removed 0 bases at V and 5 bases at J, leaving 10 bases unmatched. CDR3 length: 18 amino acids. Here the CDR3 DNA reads TGTGCCAGCAGCTTAGCGTCTTTACTAGCGGGGGGCCGGGAGACCCAGTACTTC. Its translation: CASSLASLLAGGRETQYF.

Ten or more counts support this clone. CDR3 protein: CASSPMADTQYF. CDR3 DNA sequence: TGTGCCAGCTCACCAATGGCAGATACGCAGTATTTT. The chain is built from TRBV18 and TRBJ2-3; D gene uncertain. Germline-derived CDR1 and CDR2 are KGHSH and LQKENI. The V and J ends lost 2 bases and 4 bases respectively, with 4 bases between them. The CDR3 loop spans 12 amino acids.

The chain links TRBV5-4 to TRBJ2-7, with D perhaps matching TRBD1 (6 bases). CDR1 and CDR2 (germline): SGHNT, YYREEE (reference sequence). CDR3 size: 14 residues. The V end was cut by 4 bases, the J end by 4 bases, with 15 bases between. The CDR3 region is CASSIWDTVYEQYF. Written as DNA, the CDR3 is TGTGCCAGCAGCATATGGGACACTGTATACGAGCAGTACTTC. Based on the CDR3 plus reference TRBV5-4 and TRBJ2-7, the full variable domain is ETGVTQSPTHLIKTRGQQVTLRCSSQSGHNTVSWYQQALGQGPQFIFQYYREEENGRGNFPPRFSGLQFPNYSSELNVNALELDDSALYLCASSIWDTVYEQYFGPGTRLTVT.

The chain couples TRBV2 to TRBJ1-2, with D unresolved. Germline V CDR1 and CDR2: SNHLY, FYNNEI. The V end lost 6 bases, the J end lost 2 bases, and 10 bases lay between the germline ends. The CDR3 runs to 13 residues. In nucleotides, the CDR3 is TGTGCCAGCAGAGGAGAGGGAAACTATGGCTACACCTTC. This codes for CASRGEGNYGYTF. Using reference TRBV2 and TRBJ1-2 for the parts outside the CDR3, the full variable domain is EPEVTQTPSHQVTQMGQEVILRCVPISNHLYFYWYRQILGQKVEFLVSFYNNEISEKSEIFDDQFSVERPDGSNFTLKIRSTKLEDSAMYFCASRGEGNYGYTFGSGTRLTVV.

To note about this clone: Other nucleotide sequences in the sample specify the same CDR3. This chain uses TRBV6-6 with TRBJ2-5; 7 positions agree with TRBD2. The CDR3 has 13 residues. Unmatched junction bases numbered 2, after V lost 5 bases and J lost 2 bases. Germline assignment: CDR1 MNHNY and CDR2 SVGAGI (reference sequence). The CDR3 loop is CASSRGLQETQYF. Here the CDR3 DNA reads TGTGCCAGCAGTCGGGGACTACAAGAGACCCAGTACTTC.

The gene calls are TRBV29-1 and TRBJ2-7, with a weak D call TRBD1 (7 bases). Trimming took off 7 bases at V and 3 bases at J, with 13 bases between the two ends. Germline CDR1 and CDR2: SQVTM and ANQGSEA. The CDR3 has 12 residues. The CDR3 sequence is CSGGDSYYEQYF. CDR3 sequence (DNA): TGCAGCGGGGGGGACAGTTACTACGAGCAGTACTTC.

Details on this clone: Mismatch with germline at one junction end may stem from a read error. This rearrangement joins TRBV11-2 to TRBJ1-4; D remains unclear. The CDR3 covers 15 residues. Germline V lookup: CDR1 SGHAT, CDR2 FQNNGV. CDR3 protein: CASNLSAAIREKLFF. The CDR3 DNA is TGTGCCAGCAACTTATCTGCGGCAATTCGTGAAAAACTGTTTTTT.

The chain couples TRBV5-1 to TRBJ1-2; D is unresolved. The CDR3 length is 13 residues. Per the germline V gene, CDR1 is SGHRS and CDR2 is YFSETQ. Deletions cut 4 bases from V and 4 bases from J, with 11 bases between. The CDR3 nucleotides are TGCGCCAGCAGCCGGACGGAGAGCTATGGCTACACCTTC. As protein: CASSRTESYGYTF.

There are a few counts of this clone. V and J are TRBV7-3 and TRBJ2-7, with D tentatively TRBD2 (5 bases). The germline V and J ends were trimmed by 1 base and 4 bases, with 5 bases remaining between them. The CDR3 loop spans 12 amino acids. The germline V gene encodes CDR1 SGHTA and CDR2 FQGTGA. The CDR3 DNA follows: TGTGCCAGCAGCTTAAGGGAGTACGAGCAGTACTTC. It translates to CASSLREYEQYF.

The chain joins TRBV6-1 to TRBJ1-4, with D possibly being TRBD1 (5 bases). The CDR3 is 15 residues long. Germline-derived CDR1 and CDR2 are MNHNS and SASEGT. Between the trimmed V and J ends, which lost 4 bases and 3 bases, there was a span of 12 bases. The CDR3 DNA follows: TGTGCCAGCAGTGGACCGACAGTGCCTAATGAAAAACTGTTTTTT. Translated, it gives CASSGPTVPNEKLFF.

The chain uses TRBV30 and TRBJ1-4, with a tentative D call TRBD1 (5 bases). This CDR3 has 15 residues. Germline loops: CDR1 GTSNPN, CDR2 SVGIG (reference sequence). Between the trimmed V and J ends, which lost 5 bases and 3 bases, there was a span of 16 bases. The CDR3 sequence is CAWALKAGSNEKLFF. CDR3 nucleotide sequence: TGTGCCTGGGCGTTGAAGGCAGGGTCTAATGAAAAACTGTTTTTT.

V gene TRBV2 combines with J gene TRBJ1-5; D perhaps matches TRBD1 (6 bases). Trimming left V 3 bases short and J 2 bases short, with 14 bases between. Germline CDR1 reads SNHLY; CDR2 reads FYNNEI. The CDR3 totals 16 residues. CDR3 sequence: CASSEIGTMGNQPQHF. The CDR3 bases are TGTGCCAGCAGTGAGATCGGGACAATGGGCAATCAGCCCCAGCATTTT.

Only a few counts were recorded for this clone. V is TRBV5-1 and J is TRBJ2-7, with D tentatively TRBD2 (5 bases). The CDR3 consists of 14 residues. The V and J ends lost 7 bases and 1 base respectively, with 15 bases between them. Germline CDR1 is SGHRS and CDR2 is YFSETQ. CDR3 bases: TGCGCCAGCCGGGATCGGAGCGGATCCTACGAGCAGTACTTC. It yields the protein CASRDRSGSYEQYF.

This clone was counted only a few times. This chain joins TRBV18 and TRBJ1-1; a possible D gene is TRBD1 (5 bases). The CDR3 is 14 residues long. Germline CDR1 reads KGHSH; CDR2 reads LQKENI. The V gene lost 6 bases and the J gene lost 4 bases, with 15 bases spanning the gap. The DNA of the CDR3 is TGTGCCAGCTCCCAAGGGACGGGGGGCACTGAAGCTTTCTTT. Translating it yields CASSQGTGGTEAFF.

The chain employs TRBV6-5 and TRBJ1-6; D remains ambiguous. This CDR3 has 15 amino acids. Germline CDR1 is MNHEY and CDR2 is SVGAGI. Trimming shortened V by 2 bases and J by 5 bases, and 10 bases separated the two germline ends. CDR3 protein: CASSYERGDNSPLHF. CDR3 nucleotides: TGTGCCAGCAGTTACGAGCGTGGCGATAATTCACCCCTCCACTTT.

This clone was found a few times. The CDR3 coding sequence is TGTGCCAGCACTTCGGAGACCCAGTACTTC. This encodes CASTSETQYF. This chain uses TRBV9 with TRBJ2-5; D not certain. V was pared by 6 bases and J by 5 bases, with 5 bases between. CDR3 length: 10 amino acids. CDR1 is SGDLS and CDR2 is YYNGEE in the germline V gene.

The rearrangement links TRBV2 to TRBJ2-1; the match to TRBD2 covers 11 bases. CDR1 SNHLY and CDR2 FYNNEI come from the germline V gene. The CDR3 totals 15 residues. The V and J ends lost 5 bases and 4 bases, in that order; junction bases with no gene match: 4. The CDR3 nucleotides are TGTGCCAGCAGTCCTAGCGGGGGGAGGTACAATGAGCAGTTCTTC. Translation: CASSPSGGRYNEQFF.

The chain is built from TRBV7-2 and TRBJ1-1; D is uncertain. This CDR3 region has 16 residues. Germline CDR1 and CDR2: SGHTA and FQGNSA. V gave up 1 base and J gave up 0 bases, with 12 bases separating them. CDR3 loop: CASSLEGRWVNTEAFF. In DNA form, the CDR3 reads TGTGCCAGCAGCTTAGAGGGAAGATGGGTGAACACTGAAGCTTTCTTT.